One and the same sample provided the 26 T cell receptor beta chains below, sequenced in a study of blood T cell repertoires in COVID-19. Here immunoSEQ multiplex PCR was the method, and the copy in TCRdb shows in-frame clones only, minus some. This sample has over 200,000 clones; nearly 90% occur once, and the top ten carry roughly a tenth. The sequencing sample was made of PBMCs or T cells enriched from blood (not recorded which). These receptors all stem from a man aged 25 to 40 who had recovered from COVID-19.

This clone was seen more than once but under ten times. The CDR3 reads CASSFSSAGGVADTQYF. CDR3 nucleotide sequence: TGCGCCAGCAGCTTCTCTAGTGCAGGGGGCGTAGCAGATACGCAGTATTTT. The chain uses TRBV5-1 and TRBJ2-3, with 8 bases fitting TRBD1. The CDR3 has 17 residues. CDR1 SGHRS and CDR2 YFSETQ come from the germline V gene. Losses at the gene ends were 2 bases for V and 4 bases for J; bases not matched to a gene: 12. The whole variable domain, filled in from reference TRBV5-1 and TRBJ2-3, reads KAGVTQTPRYLIKTRGQQVTLSCSPISGHRSVSWYQQTPGQGLQFLFEYFSETQRNKGNFPGRFSGRQFSNSRSEMNVSTLELGDSALYLCASSFSSAGGVADTQYFGPGTRLTVL.

The V call is TRBV19, the J call TRBJ2-2; 13 nucleotides line up with TRBD2. This CDR3 spans 19 amino acids. The V segment lost 1 base and the J segment 3 bases; nucleotides outside the gene matches: 8. From germline, CDR1 is LNHDA and CDR2 SQIVND (reference sequence). CDR3 sequence reads: CASSIGLAGGLGYTGELFF. The CDR3 DNA follows: TGTGCCAGTAGTATAGGACTAGCGGGAGGCTTGGGCTACACCGGGGAGCTGTTTTTT.

The chain recombines TRBV6-5 with TRBJ2-7; tentative D call: TRBD2 (5 bases). CDR1 is MNHEY, CDR2 SVGAGI, per germline. With 0 bases removed from V and 6 bases from J, the gap between germline ends came to 15 bases. The CDR3 is 15 amino acids. As DNA, the CDR3 is TGTGCCAGCAGTTACTCGATACTAGAGGTCCGCGAGCAGTACTTC. Translating gives CASSYSILEVREQYF.

The chain links TRBV11-2 to TRBJ2-1; TRBD2 matches at 10 bases. The CDR3 is 16 residues long. The germline gives CDR1 SGHAT, CDR2 FQNNGV. The J segment lost 3 bases and the V segment lost 5 bases, leaving 7 bases of the junction unmatched. CDR3 DNA sequence: TGTGCCAGCAGCGCCAGCACTAGCGGGATCTACAATGAGCAGTTCTTC. Protein sequence: CASSASTSGIYNEQFF. The entire variable domain, with the rest obtained from reference TRBV11-2 and TRBJ2-1, is as follows: EAGVAQSPRYKIIEKRQSVAFWCNPISGHATLYWYQQILGQGPKLLIQFQNNGVVDDSQLPKDRFSAERLKGVDSTLKIQPAKLEDSAVYLCASSASTSGIYNEQFFGPGTRLTVL.

This chain links TRBV18 with TRBJ1-3, with D maybe TRBD1 (6 bases). The CDR3 is 14 amino acids. Germline assignment: CDR1 KGHSH and CDR2 LQKENI. V gave up 9 bases and J gave up 0 bases, with 12 bases separating them. The CDR3 region has the DNA TGTGCCAGTTCCGAACAGGGCTCTGGAAACACCATATATTTT. Amino acid sequence: CASSEQGSGNTIYF.

CDR3 sequence: CASSLSRAPNYGYTF. The CDR3 DNA follows: TGTGCCAGCAGCTTGTCGAGGGCCCCCAACTATGGCTACACCTTC. This chain links TRBV5-5 with TRBJ1-2, with D uncertain. V lost 1 base to trimming and J lost 2 bases, with 12 bases between them. The CDR3 runs to 15 residues. Germline V lookup: CDR1 SGHKS, CDR2 YYEKEE (reference sequence).

This chain uses TRBV2 with TRBJ2-5; D not certain. Germline-derived CDR1 and CDR2 are SNHLY and FYNNEI. V shed 4 bases and J shed 5 bases, with 8 bases lying between them. This CDR3 has 12 residues. The CDR3 nucleotides read TGTGCCAGCAGTGTACTGAGCGAGACCCAGTACTTC. It translates to CASSVLSETQYF.

This clone appeared a single time. This rearrangement joins TRBV9 to TRBJ1-1; 9 nucleotides match TRBD1. The CDR3 spans 18 residues. Trimming took 0 bases from V and 6 from J; bases not matched to a gene: 15. The germline V gene encodes CDR1 SGDLS and CDR2 YYNGEE. CDR3 loop: CASSVAQGADLGRAEAFF. CDR3 nucleotides: TGTGCCAGCAGCGTAGCACAGGGGGCCGATCTGGGGCGCGCTGAAGCTTTCTTT.

The V gene is TRBV5-1, the J gene TRBJ2-2, with D possibly matching TRBD1 (6 bases). Trimming stripped 3 bases from V and 1 base from J, with 10 bases between. The CDR3 covers 15 residues. Germline CDR1 reads SGHRS; CDR2 reads YFSETQ. The CDR3 loop is CASSSGDGNTGELFF. CDR3 sequence (DNA): TGCGCCAGCAGCTCAGGGGACGGGAACACCGGGGAGCTGTTTTTT.

The V and J genes are TRBV28 and TRBJ2-1; D possibly corresponds to TRBD1 (6 bases). Germline V gene data show CDR1 as MDHEN and CDR2 as SYDVKM. V was clipped by 7 bases and J by 2 bases, with 18 bases between them. This CDR3 comprises 16 residues. The CDR3 DNA sequence: TGTGCCAGCACCACCCCTGGGGCAGGGGCCTACAATGAGCAGTTCTTC. This gives the protein CASTTPGAGAYNEQFF.

This clone was seen a single time. The gene calls are TRBV28 and TRBJ2-7, with a possible D match to TRBD1 (8 bases). The germline gives CDR1 MDHEN, CDR2 SYDVKM. The V end was cut by 8 bases, the J end by 2 bases, with 16 bases between. This CDR3 is built from 14 residues. The CDR3 DNA sequence: TGTGCCAGCGCCTACAGGGGGGGAACCTACGAGCAGTACTTC. Amino acid sequence: CASAYRGGTYEQYF.

The chain combines TRBV5-4 with TRBJ2-1; the match to TRBD1 covers 9 bases. CDR1 and CDR2 from the germline V gene are SGHNT and YYREEE (reference sequence). The CDR3 is 16 amino acids. The junction had 8 bases not matched to a gene; V was cut back by 4 bases and J by 3 bases. DNA for the CDR3: TGTGCCAGCAGCCCGGAGTCGGGACAGGGCTACAATGAGCAGTTCTTC. Translation gives CASSPESGQGYNEQFF.

This sequence joins TRBV19 and TRBJ1-5; TRBD1 agrees at 10 bases. Trimming took 7 bases from V and 6 from J; bases not matched to a gene: 9. The germline V gene encodes CDR1 LNHDA and CDR2 SQIVND (reference sequence). The CDR3 is 15 amino acids. CDR3 in DNA: TGTGCCAGTACTAAGGGGACAGGGGTGACTCAGCCCCAGCATTTT. It is translated as CASTKGTGVTQPQHF.

The V and J genes are TRBV6-2 or TRBV6-3 and TRBJ2-2, with D perhaps matching TRBD2 (6 bases). This CDR3 is built from 16 residues. CDR1 and CDR2 (germline): MNHEY, SVGEGT. Deletions cut 5 bases from V and 6 bases from J, with 19 bases between. The CDR3 bases are TGTGCCAGCAGTCACCTTTATCGGGGGTCCCCCGGGGAGCTGTTTTTT. It is translated as CASSHLYRGSPGELFF.

J is TRBJ2-4 and V is TRBV2; weak D call: TRBD2 (6 bases). Trimming took off 8 bases at V and 1 base at J, with 18 bases between the two ends. The V gene's germline CDR1 is SNHLY and CDR2 FYNNEI. The length of the CDR3 is 16 residues. The CDR3 region is CASGLLAGLAKNIQYF. Written as DNA, the CDR3 is TGTGCCAGCGGACTATTAGCTGGGTTGGCCAAAAACATTCAGTACTTC.

The V gene is TRBV2, the J gene TRBJ2-4; D unclear. The CDR3 runs to 15 residues. Trimming pared 5 bases from V and 0 bases from J, leaving 11 bases between. Per germline, CDR1 SNHLY and CDR2 FYNNEI. CDR3 in DNA: TGTGCCAGCAGTTTCGAAAACTTAGCCAAAAACATTCAGTACTTC. It encodes CASSFENLAKNIQYF. Full variable domain (missing parts from reference TRBV2 and TRBJ2-4): EPEVTQTPSHQVTQMGQEVILRCVPISNHLYFYWYRQILGQKVEFLVSFYNNEISEKSEIFDDQFSVERPDGSNFTLKIRSTKLEDSAMYFCASSFENLAKNIQYFGAGTRLSVL.

This clone was observed a few times. The chain is built from TRBV27 and TRBJ1-2; tentative D call: TRBD1 (6 bases). CDR3 length: 13 amino acids. Germline values: CDR1 MNHEY, CDR2 SMNVEV (reference sequence). With 5 bases removed from V and 6 bases from J, the gap between germline ends came to 13 bases. The chain's CDR3 is CASSPHQGNGYTF. In DNA form, the CDR3 reads TGTGCCAGCAGTCCCCACCAGGGGAATGGCTACACCTTC.

The rearrangement links TRBV7-9 to TRBJ2-7, with D possibly TRBD1 on 6 matching bases. The V gene lost 5 bases and the J gene lost 6 bases, with 14 bases spanning the gap. The CDR3 runs to 13 residues. CDR1 and CDR2 (germline): SEHNR, FQNEAQ (reference sequence). CDR3: CASSPASTGEQYF. CDR3 sequence (DNA): TGTGCCAGCAGCCCCGCCTCGACAGGCGAGCAGTACTTC.

The rearrangement uses TRBV14 and TRBJ2-1; 11 bases map to TRBD2. Germline CDR1 is SGHDN and CDR2 is FVKESK. The CDR3 totals 15 residues. Trimming at V came to 3 bases and at J to 10 bases, leaving 8 bases not matched to a gene. CDR3 nucleotides: TGTGCCAGCAGCCATCATTTTTCTAGCGGGGGGGAGCAGTTCTTC. It is translated as CASSHHFSSGGEQFF.

J is TRBJ1-1 and V is TRBV6-5, with a weak D call TRBD1 (5 bases). Germline values: CDR1 MNHEY, CDR2 SVGAGI. V shed 7 bases and J shed 5 bases, with 14 bases lying between them. The CDR3 has 13 amino acids. CDR3 sequence (DNA): TGTGCCAGCATTTCAGGGTTTGTTACTGAAGCTTTCTTT. Translation: CASISGFVTEAFF.

The table lists this clone with a count of one. The rearrangement joins TRBV9 to TRBJ2-7; weak D call: TRBD2 (6 bases). The CDR3 has 14 amino acids. The V gene lost 1 base and the J gene lost 3 bases, with 11 bases spanning the gap. Germline V gene sequence: CDR1 SGDLS, CDR2 YYNGEE. The CDR3, as DNA: TGTGCCAGCAGCGTAAGTGGAGGGATCTACGAGCAGTACTTC. Amino acids: CASSVSGGIYEQYF.

This clone was recorded a few times. This rearrangement joins TRBV28 to TRBJ1-5, with TRBD1 matching 11 bases. The CDR3 runs 16 residues. Per germline, CDR1 MDHEN and CDR2 SYDVKM. V trimming: 5 bases; J trimming: 2 bases; junction bases outside the gene matches: 5. The CDR3 is CASSPDRGRGNQPQHF. CDR3 bases: TGTGCCAGCAGTCCGGACAGGGGGCGAGGCAATCAGCCCCAGCATTTT.

The DNA for the CDR3 is TGTGCCAGCAGTTTTGCTATCTCCTACGAGCAGTACTTC. This gives the protein CASSFAISYEQYF. The rearrangement uses TRBV12-3 or TRBV12-4 and TRBJ2-7, with unresolved D. This CDR3 contains 13 residues. The V and J ends lost 3 bases and 0 bases respectively, with 6 bases between them.

V usage is TRBV7-9 and J usage is TRBJ1-5, with D perhaps TRBD1 (6 bases). CDR1 is SEHNR and CDR2 is FQNEAQ in the germline V gene (reference sequence). With 2 bases removed from V and 3 bases from J, the gap between germline ends came to 11 bases. The CDR3 totals 15 residues. The CDR3 coding sequence is TGTGCCAGCAGCTTAAGCGGACAGCCCAATCAGCCCCAGCATTTT. Its translation is CASSLSGQPNQPQHF. Full variable domain (rest looked up from reference TRBV7-9 and TRBJ1-5): DTGVSQNPRHKITKRGQNVTFRCDPISEHNRLYWYRQTLGQGPEFLTYFQNEAQLEKSRLLSDRFSAERPKGSFSTLEIQRTEQGDSAMYLCASSLSGQPNQPQHFGDGTRLSIL.

The chain recombines TRBV6-5 with TRBJ1-2; no firm D call. The CDR3 contains 12 residues. Trimming pared 7 bases from V and 4 bases from J, leaving 10 bases between. Germline V gene data show CDR1 as MNHEY and CDR2 as SVGAGI. For the CDR3, the DNA is TGTGCCAGCAAGGGCGGGGTCTATGGCTACACCTTC. Residues: CASKGGVYGYTF.

The gene calls are TRBV28 and TRBJ2-7, with TRBD1 identical over 9 bases. Germline CDR1 is MDHEN and CDR2 is SYDVKM. Unmatched junction bases numbered 5, after V lost 3 bases and J lost 5 bases. The CDR3 length is 14 residues. The CDR3, as DNA: TGTGCCAGCAGTTTTGGGGACAGGGATAACGAGCAGTACTTC. Translating it yields CASSFGDRDNEQYF.